One sample yielded the 24 T cell receptor beta chains listed below, sequenced in a study of blood T cell repertoires in COVID-19. Only in-frame clones appear in the TCRdb table, and some are missing; sequencing was by immunoSEQ multiplex PCR. The table includes 250,000 to 300,000 clones, approximately 90% detected once. The sequencing input was peripheral blood. The receptors come from a woman in her thirties with COVID-19, enrolled during active disease.

The rearrangement joins TRBV28 to TRBJ1-2; D not resolved. Germline CDR1 and CDR2: MDHEN and SYDVKM. Deletions cut 7 bases from V and 2 bases from J, with 11 bases between. The CDR3 extends over 13 amino acids. The CDR3: CASIPQRNYGYTF. DNA for the CDR3: TGTGCCAGCATCCCCCAGCGAAACTATGGCTACACCTTC.

This clone was seen a single time. The rearrangement joins TRBV19 to TRBJ1-6, with D perhaps TRBD1 (5 bases). V gave up 6 bases and J gave up 0 bases, with 9 bases separating them. The CDR3 sequence is 15 residues long. Germline CDR1 LNHDA, CDR2 SQIVND (reference sequence). The CDR3 sequence: CASRPDSSYNSPLHF. CDR3 sequence (DNA): TGTGCCAGTAGGCCCGACAGCTCCTATAATTCACCCCTCCACTTT.

The chain's CDR3 is CASSEQGVGYEQYF. The CDR3 coding sequence is TGTGCCAGCAGTGAACAGGGGGTCGGATACGAGCAGTACTTC. The chain links TRBV2 to TRBJ2-7; 7 bases fit TRBD1. CDR3 length: 14 amino acids. Germline V gene sequence: CDR1 SNHLY, CDR2 FYNNEI. J was trimmed by 4 bases and V by 2 bases; bases with no gene match: 5.

V gene TRBV5-1 combines with J gene TRBJ2-7; weak D call: TRBD1 (5 bases). Germline V gene lookup returns CDR1 SGHRS and CDR2 YFSETQ. Trimming stripped 3 bases from V and 2 bases from J, with 15 bases between. The CDR3 runs to 15 residues. The CDR3: CASSSLVDIAYEQYF. CDR3 DNA sequence: TGCGCCAGCAGCTCCCTAGTGGACATTGCCTACGAGCAGTACTTC.

In this sample, this clone turned up once. The chain's CDR3 is CASSLVNPGHRYGYTF. The CDR3 DNA reads TGTGCCAGCAGCTTGGTAAACCCGGGACACCGCTATGGCTACACCTTC. This chain links TRBV5-5 with TRBJ1-2, with a weak D call TRBD1 (6 bases). CDR1 and CDR2 from the germline V gene are SGHKS and YYEKEE (reference sequence). The CDR3 is 16 amino acids. V lost 0 bases and J 4 bases, leaving 16 bases between the germline ends.

V and J are TRBV6-2 or TRBV6-3 and TRBJ1-5, with D possibly TRBD1 on 5 matching bases. The CDR3 contains 15 residues. Germline lookup yields CDR1 MNHEY and CDR2 SVGEGT. V was clipped by 3 bases and J by 7 bases, with 16 bases between them. CDR3 nucleotides: TGTGCCAGCAGTTATTCCACAGGCGATCGACAGCCCCAGCATTTT. This gives the protein CASSYSTGDRQPQHF.

The genes are TRBV5-6 and TRBJ1-2; D is uncertain. The CDR3 length is 13 residues. The germline gives CDR1 SGHDT, CDR2 YYEEEE. V dropped 0 bases and J dropped 10 bases, with 13 bases sitting between them. CDR3 coding DNA: TGTGCCAGCAGCTTGGGGCTAGGCAATGCCTACACCTTC. Its protein product is CASSLGLGNAYTF.

This chain connects TRBV30 to TRBJ1-1; D gene unclear. The CDR3 is made up of 13 amino acids. V was pared by 5 bases and J by 2 bases, with 12 bases between. The germline CDR1 and CDR2 sequences are GTSNPN and SVGIG (reference sequence). CDR3 loop: CAWVGRLNTEAFF. In DNA form, the CDR3 reads TGTGCCTGGGTGGGCAGATTAAACACTGAAGCTTTCTTT.

This chain connects TRBV27 to TRBJ1-2, with D possibly TRBD1 on 6 matching bases. V was pared by 1 base and J by 5 bases, with 17 bases between. CDR3 length: 16 amino acids. Germline assignment: CDR1 MNHEY and CDR2 SMNVEV (reference sequence). The CDR3 region has the DNA TGTGCCAGCAGTTTATTTAAACAGGGAAGGGGGTATGGCTACACCTTC. This translates into CASSLFKQGRGYGYTF.

The chain uses TRBV11-2 and TRBJ2-1; 10 bases are a match to TRBD2. Germline-derived CDR1 and CDR2 are SGHAT and FQNNGV. The CDR3 extends over 15 amino acids. V lost 5 bases, J lost 10 bases, and 11 bases stayed unmatched. The CDR3 DNA follows: TGTGCCAGCAGCCGGGGGCTAGCGGGAGATGGGGAGCAGTTCTTC. Its protein is CASSRGLAGDGEQFF.

The chain employs TRBV5-4 and TRBJ2-7; 9 nucleotides line up with TRBD1. From germline, CDR1 is SGHNT and CDR2 YYREEE (reference sequence). The CDR3 spans 17 residues. Trimming at V came to 5 bases and at J to 0 bases, leaving 12 bases not matched to a gene. The CDR3 loop is CASSPTSPGQGSYEQYF. CDR3 nucleotide sequence: TGTGCCAGCAGTCCGACTTCCCCGGGACAGGGCTCCTACGAGCAGTACTTC. Together with reference TRBV5-4 and TRBJ2-7, the CDR3 gives the full variable domain: ETGVTQSPTHLIKTRGQQVTLRCSSQSGHNTVSWYQQALGQGPQFIFQYYREEENGRGNFPPRFSGLQFPNYSSELNVNALELDDSALYLCASSPTSPGQGSYEQYFGPGTRLTVT.

CDR3 DNA: TGTGCCAGCAGGCAGTCCGCCTACGAGCAGTACTTC. It encodes CASRQSAYEQYF. This chain connects TRBV27 to TRBJ2-7; D is unclear. Germline CDR1 and CDR2: MNHEY and SMNVEV (reference sequence). The length of the CDR3 is 12 residues. V shed 6 bases and J shed 2 bases, with 8 bases lying between them.

The rearrangement uses TRBV27 and TRBJ2-1; 7 positions agree with TRBD2. Per germline, CDR1 MNHEY and CDR2 SMNVEV (reference sequence). CDR3 length: 14 residues. V gave up 2 bases and J gave up 4 bases; unmatched junction bases: 2. The CDR3 region has the DNA TGTGCCAGCAGTTTACTCGGGGGGTACAATGAGCAGTTCTTC. It codes for CASSLLGGYNEQFF.

This chain connects TRBV27 to TRBJ1-1, with 11 bases identical to TRBD1. This CDR3 is built from 14 residues. The J segment lost 6 bases and the V segment lost 4 bases, leaving 4 bases of the junction unmatched. Germline V gives CDR1 MNHEY, CDR2 SMNVEV (reference sequence). The CDR3 bases are TGTGCCAGCAGTTGGGGACAGGGGGTCTCTGAAGCTTTCTTT. It encodes CASSWGQGVSEAFF.

The chain uses TRBV7-3 and TRBJ2-1; TRBD1 agrees at 7 bases. Germline V gene lookup returns CDR1 SGHTA and CDR2 FQGTGA. This CDR3 region has 14 residues. Unmatched junction bases numbered 4, after V lost 2 bases and J lost 6 bases. The CDR3 bases are TGTGCCAGCAGCTTAGGTCCAGGGGGCAATGAGCAGTTCTTC. Its protein is CASSLGPGGNEQFF.

A remark on this clone: Within the sample, other DNA sequences also encode this same CDR3. V gene TRBV5-1 combines with J gene TRBJ1-5; D may be TRBD1 (5 bases). The CDR3 extends over 15 amino acids. V was clipped by 0 bases and J by 0 bases, with 7 bases between them. Germline V gene sequence: CDR1 SGHRS, CDR2 YFSETQ. The CDR3 sequence is CASSLEGVSNQPQHF. CDR3 in DNA: TGCGCCAGCAGCTTGGAAGGGGTTAGCAATCAGCCCCAGCATTTT.

The gene calls are TRBV7-8 and TRBJ1-1; a weak D match, TRBD1 (6 bases). The germline V gene has CDR1 SGHVS and CDR2 FQNEAQ. This CDR3 region has 16 residues. V was clipped by 4 bases and J by 1 base, with 16 bases between them. This CDR3 reads CASSSSPGVSNTEAFF. DNA for the CDR3: TGTGCCAGCAGCTCATCTCCAGGGGTATCGAACACTGAAGCTTTCTTT. The whole variable domain, remainder taken from reference TRBV7-8 and TRBJ1-1, is GAGVSQSPRYKVAKRGQDVALRCDPISGHVSLFWYQQALGQGPEFLTYFQNEAQLDKSGLPSDRFFAERPEGSVSTLKIQRTQQEDSAVYLCASSSSPGVSNTEAFFGQGTRLTVV.

The chain joins TRBV14 to TRBJ1-2; maybe TRBD1 (5 bases). Trimming removed 1 base from V and 4 bases from J, with 10 bases in between. Germline CDR1 reads SGHDN; CDR2 reads FVKESK. This CDR3 is 14 amino acids long. The CDR3 nucleotides read TGTGCCAGCAGCCAAGGCAGGGTGGGCTATGGCTACACCTTC. This gives the protein CASSQGRVGYGYTF.

The chain carries TRBV5-6 and TRBJ1-6; no clear D. Per the germline V gene, CDR1 is SGHDT and CDR2 is YYEEEE. Deletions cut 2 bases from V and 9 bases from J, with 12 bases between. This CDR3 region has 14 residues. CDR3 nucleotides: TGTGCCAGCAGCTTCTCGGGAGGCGGTTCACCCCTCCACTTT. This encodes CASSFSGGGSPLHF.

The chain is built from TRBV11-2 and TRBJ2-7; 7 bases are a match to TRBD2. CDR3 size: 16 residues. Germline V gene lookup returns CDR1 SGHAT and CDR2 FQNNGV. After removal of 3 bases from V and 0 bases from J, the junction contained 8 bases not matched to a gene. CDR3 DNA sequence: TGTGCCAGCAGCTTTGGCGGGAGAGGAGGCTCCTACGAGCAGTACTTC. It translates to CASSFGGRGGSYEQYF.

The V call is TRBV24-1, the J call TRBJ1-2, with 8 positions matching TRBD1. The CDR3 is made up of 17 amino acids. Germline CDR1 KGHDR, CDR2 SFDVKD. V lost 4 bases to trimming and J lost 8 bases; unmatched junction nucleotides: 17. The DNA for the CDR3 is TGTGCCACCAGTGACCCAGCTGGACAGGGCCCCCACGGGGGCTACACCTTC. This translates into CATSDPAGQGPHGGYTF.

CDR3 amino acids: CATRTLRGKDCSYPFYGYTF. CDR3 nucleotides: TGTGCCACCCGGACTCTTCGAGGGAAGGATTGTTCTTACCCTTTCTATGGCTACACCTTC. The chain is built from TRBV24-1 and TRBJ1-2; D not certain. CDR1 and CDR2 from the germline V gene are KGHDR and SFDVKD. The ends were cut back, 9 bases at V and 4 bases at J, with 35 bases in the middle. The CDR3 consists of 20 residues.

The chain links TRBV27 to TRBJ2-7; D remains unclear. Germline CDR1 and CDR2: MNHEY and SMNVEV (reference sequence). The V and J ends lost 2 bases and 2 bases respectively, with 10 bases between them. The CDR3 extends over 14 amino acids. DNA for the CDR3: TGTGCCAGCAGTTTAAGAACTCTTCCCTACGAGCAGTACTTC. It is translated as CASSLRTLPYEQYF.

The V gene is TRBV19, the J gene TRBJ1-1; D unresolved. The CDR3 has 13 residues. The germline CDR1 and CDR2 sequences are LNHDA and SQIVND (reference sequence). The V end lost 1 base, the J end lost 7 bases, and 10 bases lay between the germline ends. The CDR3 spells CASSIGANLEAFF. The CDR3 nucleotides read TGTGCCAGTAGTATAGGGGCAAACCTTGAAGCTTTCTTT.